The 11 T cell receptor beta chains listed next were all sequenced from one sample in a study of CD8 T cells in ankylosing spondylitis. Antigens of these TCRs are unknown. Study results and caveats: Apparently characteristic of ankylosing spondylitis blood was a TCR beta motif (roughly eight highly homologous variants).

TCRdb re-derived calls from the 5' RACE reads in MiXCR, one entry per CDR3 protein. The sample yields around 440,000 distinct CDR3 sequences, 17% seen once. Sequencing was done on a sample of blood, either unsorted or a sorted T cell fraction (not recorded which). These receptors were collected from a male donor with ankylosing spondylitis.

This clonotype came up a few times. The chain combines TRBV12-3 or TRBV12-4 with TRBJ2-7; 10 bases map to TRBD2. Trimming cost V 5 bases and J 3 bases; bases outside gene matches: 7. There are 15 residues in the CDR3. The CDR3 coding sequence is TGTGCCAGCAGTCTGGGGACTAGCGCCTACTACGAGCAGTACTTC. Translation: CASSLGTSAYYEQYF.

This clonotype was recorded a few times. This chain joins TRBV7-8 and TRBJ2-3; D is uncertain. The ends were cut back, 5 bases at V and 1 base at J, with 10 bases in the middle. The CDR3 runs 14 residues. From germline, CDR1 is SGHVS and CDR2 FQNEAQ. This CDR3 reads CASSPLLGTDTQYF. CDR3 nucleotides: TGTGCCAGCAGCCCCCTTTTGGGCACAGATACGCAGTATTTT.

This clonotype occurred a few times. V is TRBV18 and J is TRBJ1-1; D call uncertain. The CDR3 has 14 amino acids. CDR1 is KGHSH, CDR2 LQKENI, per germline. V gave up 5 bases and J gave up 1 base, with 11 bases separating them. The CDR3 sequence is CASSFYEGNTEAFF. CDR3 sequence (DNA): TGTGCCAGCTCATTCTACGAGGGGAACACTGAAGCTTTCTTT.

This chain links TRBV6-2 or TRBV6-3 with TRBJ2-7; weak D call: TRBD1 (5 bases). V lost 2 bases to trimming and J lost 2 bases, with 10 bases between them. Looked up from germline, CDR1 is MNHEY and CDR2 is SVGEGT. The CDR3 sequence is 14 residues long. The CDR3 DNA reads TGTGCCAGCAGTTACCCTACAGGAACCTACGAGCAGTACTTC. Translating gives CASSYPTGTYEQYF.

The chain combines TRBV2 with TRBJ1-4; 9 positions match TRBD1. The V gene's germline CDR1 is SNHLY and CDR2 FYNNEI. J gave up 8 bases and V 7 bases, and 11 bases lay outside the gene matches. CDR3 length equals 15 residues. The CDR3 nucleotides read TGTGCCAGCAATCATAGGGGACAGGGTCCAGAAAAACTGTTTTTT. Translation: CASNHRGQGPEKLFF.

This clonotype was seen a handful of times. The chain links TRBV5-1 to TRBJ2-5; 10 bases are a match to TRBD2. The trim removed 6 bases at V and 5 bases at J, leaving 13 bases unmatched. The CDR3 is 16 residues long. Germline V gene sequence: CDR1 SGHRS, CDR2 YFSETQ. The CDR3 region has the DNA TGCGCCAGCAATGAACTGCCGGGACTAGCGCCGGAGACCCAGTACTTC. Protein product: CASNELPGLAPETQYF.

The gene calls are TRBV28 and TRBJ2-4; tentative D call: TRBD1 (8 bases). The CDR3 extends over 14 amino acids. Trimming stripped 7 bases from V and 6 bases from J, with 16 bases between. CDR1 is MDHEN, CDR2 SYDVKM, per germline. CDR3 protein: CASTTGGVGNIQYF. The DNA of the CDR3 is TGTGCCAGCACCACAGGGGGGGTCGGAAACATTCAGTACTTC.

V and J are TRBV15 and TRBJ2-1; D not certain. V gave up 5 bases and J gave up 5 bases, with 10 bases separating them. Germline CDR1 and CDR2: LNHNV and YYDKDF (reference sequence). The CDR3 has 13 amino acids. This CDR3 is CATSLDTDNEQFF. In DNA form, the CDR3 reads TGTGCCACCAGCCTAGACACCGACAATGAGCAGTTCTTC.

In this sample, this clonotype turned up a few times. The chain is built from TRBV19 and TRBJ2-7; no clear D gene. Germline CDR1 and CDR2: LNHDA and SQIVND (reference sequence). V was pared by 3 bases and J by 3 bases, with 18 bases between. CDR3 size: 16 residues. The CDR3 loop reads CASSIRSPDGRYEQYF. As DNA, the CDR3 is TGTGCCAGTAGTATTCGAAGCCCTGACGGTCGCTACGAGCAGTACTTC.

CDR3 bases: TGCGCCAGCAGCACTGGACTCTGGGGGGACCACGAGCAGTACTTC. As protein: CASSTGLWGDHEQYF. J is TRBJ2-7 and V is TRBV5-1; TRBD2 is a possible D gene (6 bases). The CDR3 contains 15 residues. The V gene's germline CDR1 is SGHRS and CDR2 YFSETQ. V was clipped by 4 bases and J by 5 bases, with 19 bases between them.

The rearrangement uses TRBV6-1 and TRBJ2-2; the match to TRBD2 covers 8 bases. The ends lost 6 bases at V and 6 bases at J; junction bases unmatched: 6. Germline V gives CDR1 MNHNS, CDR2 SASEGT. CDR3 size: 14 residues. DNA of the CDR3: TGTGCCAGCAGAGGGACTAGTAGTCCCGGGGAGCTGTTTTTT. Residues: CASRGTSSPGELFF.